The clone carrying this T cell receptor beta chain was picked up one time. Its antigen remains unknown. The CDR3 runs 14 residues. The germline V gene encodes CDR1 SNHLY and CDR2 FYNNEI. Primers used in a second PCR of roughly 6 to 12 cycles were a sample-barcoded 5' primer and a J-beta primer mix. CDR3-containing paired-end reads numbering at least 2.5 million came from each sample. TCRdb processed the 5' RACE reads anew with MiXCR; each CDR3 protein has one entry. Among over 700,000 distinct CDR3 sequences, about 48% were seen once, and the ten largest hold roughly 40%. The sample originates from a study of blood T cells in healthy people across ages. General study results and limits: A strong correlation between TCR beta diversity and naive T cell percentage was seen. Considered underestimates were the diversity estimates obtained from one million T cells. Fewer expanded clones and more diversity marked long-lived versus aged donors.

Input material: blood. V gene TRBV2 combines with J gene TRBJ1-2; 10 bases align to TRBD1. The TCR was taken from a man older than 75 in good health. CDR3 region: CATRDRGAVGGYTF. CDR3 sequence (DNA): TGTGCGACCCGGGACAGGGGTGCCGTGGGTGGCTACACCTTC.